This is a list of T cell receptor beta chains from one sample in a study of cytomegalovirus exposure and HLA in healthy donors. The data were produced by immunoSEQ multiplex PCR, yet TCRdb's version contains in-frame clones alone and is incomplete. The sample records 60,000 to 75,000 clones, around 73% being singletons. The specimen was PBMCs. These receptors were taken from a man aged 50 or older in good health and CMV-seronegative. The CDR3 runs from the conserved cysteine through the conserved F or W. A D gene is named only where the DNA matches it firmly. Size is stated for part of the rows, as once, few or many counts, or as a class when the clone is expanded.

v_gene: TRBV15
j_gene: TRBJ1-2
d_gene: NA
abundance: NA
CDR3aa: CATSRDLGGNGYTF
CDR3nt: TGTGCCACCAGCAGAGATCTGGGGGGAAATGGCTACACCTTC

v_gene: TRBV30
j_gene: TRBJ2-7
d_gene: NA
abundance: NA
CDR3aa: CAWSVLRHQYF
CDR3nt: TGTGCCTGGAGTGTACTGAGACACCAGTACTTC

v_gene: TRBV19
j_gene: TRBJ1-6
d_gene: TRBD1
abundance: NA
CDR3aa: CASRTGTGINSPLHF
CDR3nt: TGTGCCAGTAGAACCGGGACAGGAATTAATTCACCCCTCCACTTT

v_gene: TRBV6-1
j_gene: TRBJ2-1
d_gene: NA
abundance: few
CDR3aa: CASYGYNEQFF
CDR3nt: TGTGCCAGCTACGGGTACAATGAGCAGTTCTTC

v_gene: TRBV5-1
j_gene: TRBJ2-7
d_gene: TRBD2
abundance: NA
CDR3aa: CASSKEKPGLAGGPGYEQYF
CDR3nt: TGCGCCAGCAGCAAAGAGAAACCGGGACTAGCGGGGGGGCCGGGTTACGAGCAGTACTTC

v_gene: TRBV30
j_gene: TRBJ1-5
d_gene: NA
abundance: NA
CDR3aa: CAWRPREEYQPQHF
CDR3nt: TGTGCCTGGAGACCCAGGGAGGAGTATCAGCCCCAGCATTTT

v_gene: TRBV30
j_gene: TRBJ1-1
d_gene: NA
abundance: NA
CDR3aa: CAWSVAGTTTEAFF
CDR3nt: TGTGCCTGGAGTGTAGCGGGGACAACTACTGAAGCTTTCTTT

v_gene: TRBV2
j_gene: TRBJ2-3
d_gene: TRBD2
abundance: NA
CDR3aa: CASNPSGVGDTQYF
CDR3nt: TGTGCCAGCAACCCTAGCGGGGTGGGAGATACGCAGTATTTT

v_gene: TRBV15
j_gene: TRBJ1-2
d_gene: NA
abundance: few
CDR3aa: CATSRDRGWASGYTF
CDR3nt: TGTGCCACCAGCAGAGATCGGGGGTGGGCATCTGGCTACACCTTC

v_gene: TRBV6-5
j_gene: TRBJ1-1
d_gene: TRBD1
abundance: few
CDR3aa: CASSYSDRGTAFF
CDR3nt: TGTGCCAGCAGTTACTCAGACAGGGGTACGGCTTTCTTT

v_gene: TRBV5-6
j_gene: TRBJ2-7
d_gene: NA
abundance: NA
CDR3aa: CASSLAGQRRSYEQYF
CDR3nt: TGTGCCAGCAGCTTGGCCGGCCAGCGCCGTTCCTACGAGCAGTACTTC

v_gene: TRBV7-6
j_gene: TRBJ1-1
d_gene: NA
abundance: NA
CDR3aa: CASSLAGGGRMNTEAFF
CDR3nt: TGTGCCAGCAGCTTAGCCGGGGGGGGGAGAATGAACACTGAAGCTTTCTTT

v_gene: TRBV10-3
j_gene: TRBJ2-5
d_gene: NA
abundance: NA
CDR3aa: CAISEGAGIDQETQYF
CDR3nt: TGTGCCATCAGTGAAGGGGCGGGGATTGACCAAGAGACCCAGTACTTC

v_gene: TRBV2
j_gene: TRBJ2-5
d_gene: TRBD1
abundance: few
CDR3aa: CASKSDRGSQETQYF
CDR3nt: TGTGCCAGCAAATCGGACAGGGGGTCCCAAGAGACCCAGTACTTC

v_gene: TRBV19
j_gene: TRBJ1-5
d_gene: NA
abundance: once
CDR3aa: CASSTNQGSNQPQHF
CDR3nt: TGTGCCAGTAGTACGAACCAGGGTTCCAATCAGCCCCAGCATTTT

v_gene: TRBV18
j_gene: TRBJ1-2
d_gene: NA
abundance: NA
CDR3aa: CASLTEVLSGYTF
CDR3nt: TGTGCCAGCTTAACAGAAGTACTGTCCGGCTACACCTTC

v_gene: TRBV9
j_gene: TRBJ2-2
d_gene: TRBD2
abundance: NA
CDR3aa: CASSVVASGGATNTGELFF
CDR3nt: TGTGCCAGCAGCGTAGTGGCTAGCGGGGGGGCTACGAACACCGGGGAGCTGTTTTTT

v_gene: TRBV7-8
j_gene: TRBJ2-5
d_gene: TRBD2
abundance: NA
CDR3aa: CASSSRLAGDRQETQYF
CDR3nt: TGTGCCAGCAGCTCTAGACTAGCGGGGGATCGCCAAGAGACCCAGTACTTC

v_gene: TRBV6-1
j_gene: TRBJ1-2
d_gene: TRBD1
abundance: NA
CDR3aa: CASSPGTGFYGYTF
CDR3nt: TGTGCCAGCAGCCCCGGGACAGGGTTCTATGGCTACACCTTC

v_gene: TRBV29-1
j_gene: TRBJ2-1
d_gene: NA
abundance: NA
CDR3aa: CSVTGGNSYNEQFF
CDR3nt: TGCAGCGTTACTGGCGGTAACTCCTACAATGAGCAGTTCTTC

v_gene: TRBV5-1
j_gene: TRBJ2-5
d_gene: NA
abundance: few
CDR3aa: CASSSAWGLPGETQYF
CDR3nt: TGCGCCAGCAGCTCCGCGTGGGGCCTACCGGGAGAGACCCAGTACTTC

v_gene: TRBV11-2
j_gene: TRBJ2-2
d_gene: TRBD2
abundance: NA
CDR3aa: CASSRLAGKTGELFF
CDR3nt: TGTGCCAGCAGCCGTCTAGCGGGGAAGACCGGGGAGCTGTTTTTT

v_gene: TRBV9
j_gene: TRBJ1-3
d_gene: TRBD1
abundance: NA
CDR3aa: CASSSTGGRNTIYF
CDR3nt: TGTGCCAGCAGCTCCACAGGGGGCCGAAACACCATATATTTT

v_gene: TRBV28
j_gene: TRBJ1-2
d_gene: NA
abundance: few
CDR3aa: CASSLTGGNYGYTF
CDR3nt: TGTGCCAGCAGCCTGACAGGTGGGAACTATGGCTACACCTTC

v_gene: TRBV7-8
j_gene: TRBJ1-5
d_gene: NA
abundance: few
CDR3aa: CASSLMRQGSLEQPQHF
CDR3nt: TGTGCCAGCAGCTTAATGAGGCAGGGGAGCCTTGAACAGCCCCAGCATTTT

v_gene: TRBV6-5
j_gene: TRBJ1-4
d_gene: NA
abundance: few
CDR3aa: CASLGGADEKLFF
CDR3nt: TGTGCCAGCCTTGGGGGGGCGGATGAAAAACTGTTTTTT

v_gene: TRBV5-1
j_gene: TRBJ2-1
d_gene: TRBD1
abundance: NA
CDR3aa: CASSLEGQGVREQFF
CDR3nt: TGCGCCAGCAGCTTGGAGGGACAGGGCGTCCGTGAGCAGTTCTTC

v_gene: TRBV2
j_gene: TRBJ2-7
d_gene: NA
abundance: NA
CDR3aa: CASQSRTVSNVEQYF
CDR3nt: TGTGCCAGTCAGTCTAGGACAGTAAGCAATGTCGAGCAGTACTTC

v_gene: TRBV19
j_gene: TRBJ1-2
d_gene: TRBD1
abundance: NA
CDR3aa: CASSTEGQGNYGYTF
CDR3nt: TGTGCCAGTAGTACCGAAGGACAGGGTAACTATGGCTACACCTTC

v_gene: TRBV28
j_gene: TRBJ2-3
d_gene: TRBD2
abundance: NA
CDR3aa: CASSFASGGSDTQYF
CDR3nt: TGTGCCAGCAGTTTTGCTAGCGGGGGGTCGGATACGCAGTATTTT

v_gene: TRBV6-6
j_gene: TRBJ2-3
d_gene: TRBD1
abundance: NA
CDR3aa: CASSSHRGRADTQYF
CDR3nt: TGTGCCAGCAGTTCGCACAGGGGGCGGGCAGATACGCAGTATTTT

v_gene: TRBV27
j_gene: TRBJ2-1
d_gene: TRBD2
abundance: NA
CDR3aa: CASSLTSGGHEQFF
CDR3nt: TGTGCCAGCAGTCTCACTAGCGGGGGGCATGAGCAGTTCTTC

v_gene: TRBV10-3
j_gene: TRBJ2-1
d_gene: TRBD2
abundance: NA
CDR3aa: CAIRGTSSGEQFF
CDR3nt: TGTGCCATCCGAGGGACTAGCTCCGGTGAGCAGTTCTTC

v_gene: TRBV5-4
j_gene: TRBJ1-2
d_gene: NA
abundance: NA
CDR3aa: CASSPGAFAGYTF
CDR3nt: TGTGCCAGCAGTCCAGGGGCGTTCGCCGGCTACACCTTC

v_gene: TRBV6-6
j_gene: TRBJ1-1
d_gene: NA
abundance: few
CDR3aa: CASDTNTEAFF
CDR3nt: TGTGCCAGCGACACGAACACTGAAGCTTTCTTT

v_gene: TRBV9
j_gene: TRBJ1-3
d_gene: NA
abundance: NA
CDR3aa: CASSVGAGAGNTIYF
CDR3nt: TGTGCCAGCAGCGTAGGGGCCGGTGCTGGAAACACCATATATTTT

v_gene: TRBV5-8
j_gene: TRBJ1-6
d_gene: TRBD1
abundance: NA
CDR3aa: CASSTRQGGTSPLHF
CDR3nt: TGTGCCAGCAGCACCCGACAGGGCGGGACTTCACCCCTCCACTTT

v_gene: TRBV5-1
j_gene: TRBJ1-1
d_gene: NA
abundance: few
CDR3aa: CASSLGQSNTEAFF
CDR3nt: TGCGCCAGCAGCTTGGGGCAATCGAACACTGAAGCTTTCTTT

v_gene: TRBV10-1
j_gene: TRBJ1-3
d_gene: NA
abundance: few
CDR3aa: CASSESLNGNTIYF
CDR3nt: TGCGCCAGCAGTGAGTCCCTAAATGGAAACACCATATATTTT

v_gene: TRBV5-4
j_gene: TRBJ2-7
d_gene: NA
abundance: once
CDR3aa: CASSLSAGPYEQYF
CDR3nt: TGTGCCAGCAGCTTGTCGGCGGGCCCCTACGAGCAGTACTTC

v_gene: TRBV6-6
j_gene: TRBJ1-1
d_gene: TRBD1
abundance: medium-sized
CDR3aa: CASSSDRGSTEAFF
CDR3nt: TGTGCCAGCAGTTCAGACAGGGGAAGCACTGAAGCTTTCTTT

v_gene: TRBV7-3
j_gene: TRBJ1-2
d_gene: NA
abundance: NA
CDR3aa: CASSRGGGRLGGYTF
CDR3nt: TGTGCCAGCAGCCGGGGAGGGGGGCGGTTGGGTGGCTACACCTTC

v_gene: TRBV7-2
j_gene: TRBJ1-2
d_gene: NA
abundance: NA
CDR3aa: CASSPSGQKINYGYTF
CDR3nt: TGTGCCAGCAGCCCCTCTGGACAGAAAATTAACTATGGCTACACCTTC

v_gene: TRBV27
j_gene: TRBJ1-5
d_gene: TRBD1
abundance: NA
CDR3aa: CASSLGQGNQPQHF
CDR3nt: TGTGCCAGCAGTCTGGGACAGGGCAATCAGCCCCAGCATTTT